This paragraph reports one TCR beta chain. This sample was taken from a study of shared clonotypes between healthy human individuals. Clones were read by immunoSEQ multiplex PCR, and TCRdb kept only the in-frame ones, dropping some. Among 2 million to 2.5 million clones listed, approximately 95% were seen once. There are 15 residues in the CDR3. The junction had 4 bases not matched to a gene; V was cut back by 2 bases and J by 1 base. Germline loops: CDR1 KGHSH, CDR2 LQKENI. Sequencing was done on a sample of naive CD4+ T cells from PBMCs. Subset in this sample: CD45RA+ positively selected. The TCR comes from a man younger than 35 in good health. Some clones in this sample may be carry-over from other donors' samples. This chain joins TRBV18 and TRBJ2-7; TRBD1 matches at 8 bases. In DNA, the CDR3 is TGTGCCAGCTCACCAAACCAGGGGGCATCCTACGAGCAGTACTTC. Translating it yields CASSPNQGASYEQYF.